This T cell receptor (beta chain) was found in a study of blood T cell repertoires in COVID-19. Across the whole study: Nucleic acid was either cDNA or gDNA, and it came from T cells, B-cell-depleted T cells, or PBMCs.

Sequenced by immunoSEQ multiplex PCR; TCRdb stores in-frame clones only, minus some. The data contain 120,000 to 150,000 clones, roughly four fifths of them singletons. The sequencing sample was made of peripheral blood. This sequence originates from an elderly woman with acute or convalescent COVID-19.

As DNA, the CDR3 is TGTGCCAGCAGTTTTATGGGAGTCGGAGATGAAAAACTGTTTTTT. Protein sequence: CASSFMGVGDEKLFF. The rearrangement links TRBV28 to TRBJ1-4; D is unclear. This CDR3 region has 15 residues. The germline CDR1 and CDR2 sequences are MDHEN and SYDVKM. Trimming cost V 3 bases and J 6 bases, with 14 bases left between them. Looking up the rest from reference TRBV28 and TRBJ1-4 gives the full variable domain: DVKVTQSSRYLVKRTGEKVFLECVQDMDHENMFWYRQDPGLGLRLIYFSYDVKMKEKGDIPEGYSVSREKKERFSLILESASTNQTSMYLCASSFMGVGDEKLFFGSGTQLSVL.